The clone carrying this TCR beta chain was seen many times. The antigen is unknown. The data were taken from a study of prognosis after radiotherapy for stage I lung cancer. Study-level points and caveats: Unique TCR clones declined after stereotactic body radiation therapy, from a median roughly 9,900 to 7,200.

With two-round multiplex PCR, TCR beta CDR3 sequences were amplified from genomic DNA. Amplification during the initial PCR round employed primers specific to each TRBV and TRBJ gene. TCRdb called the multiplex PCR reads again in MiXCR, with one record for every CDR3 protein. The sample contains fewer than 50,000 distinct CDR3 sequences, roughly 24% of which appear only once. The CDR3 spans 13 residues. Trimming took 6 bases from V and 6 from J, leaving 14 bases between them. Germline V CDR1 and CDR2: MDHEN, SYDVKM. V is TRBV28 and J is TRBJ1-2, with D perhaps TRBD1 (5 bases). This sequence was found in a donor older than 45 with non-small cell lung cancer. Sequencing used PBMCs, obtained before or after stereotactic body radiation therapy (not recorded which). The chain's CDR3 is CASRAGRDDGYTF. In nucleotides, the CDR3 is TGTGCCAGCAGGGCAGGGAGGGACGATGGCTACACCTTC.